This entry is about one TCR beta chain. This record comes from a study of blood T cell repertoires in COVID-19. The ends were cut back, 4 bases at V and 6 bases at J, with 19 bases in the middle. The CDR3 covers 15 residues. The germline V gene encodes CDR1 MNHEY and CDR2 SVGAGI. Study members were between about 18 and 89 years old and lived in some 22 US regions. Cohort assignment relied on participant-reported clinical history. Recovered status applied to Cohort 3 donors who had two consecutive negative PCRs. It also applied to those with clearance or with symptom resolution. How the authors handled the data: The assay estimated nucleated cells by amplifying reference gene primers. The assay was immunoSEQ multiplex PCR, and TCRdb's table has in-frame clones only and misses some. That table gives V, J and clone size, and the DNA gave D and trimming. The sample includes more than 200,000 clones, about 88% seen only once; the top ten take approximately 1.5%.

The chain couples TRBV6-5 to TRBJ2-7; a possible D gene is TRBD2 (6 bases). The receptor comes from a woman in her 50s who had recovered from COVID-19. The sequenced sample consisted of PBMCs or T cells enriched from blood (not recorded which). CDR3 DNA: TGTGCCAGCAGTTGGGGGGTGATAGCTGAGAGCGAGCAGTACTTC. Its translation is CASSWGVIAESEQYF.